The clone carrying this T cell receptor (beta chain) was seen more than once but under ten times. What it binds is not known. TCRdb reprocessed the reads with MiXCR, giving one entry per CDR3 protein. The top ten clones hold around 8.6% of a sample with a few hundred thousand distinct CDR3 sequences, roughly 20% of them seen once. The entry originates in a study of T cell repertoires in cytomegalovirus infection. Notes on the study in general: The ex vivo response showed dominance by HLA-C-restricted CMV-specific TCR beta clonotypes.

V was cut by 6 bases and J by 5 bases, with 17 bases left in between. The CDR3 contains 14 residues. Germline assignment: CDR1 DFQATT and CDR2 SNEGSKA (reference sequence). The V call is TRBV20-1, the J call TRBJ2-1; D call uncertain. The source of this sequence is a human donor in good health (CMV status not recorded). Some clones in this sample may be carry-over from other donors' samples. Sequenced: PBMCs. The CDR3, as DNA: TGCAGTGCCCCCGTGGTGGGGTCCGACAATGAGCAGTTCTTC. Its translation: CSAPVVGSDNEQFF.